This T cell receptor beta chain originates from a study of OX40 agonist ivuxolimab in advanced cancers. Study as a whole: Dose-escalation patients had hepatocellular carcinoma, melanoma, renal cell or head and neck cancer. Whole-study findings and limits: Also showing low normalized T-cell clonal expansion were some of the nonresponders. Among patients with partial responses at 0.1-3.0 mg/kg, clonal expansion was among the lowest.

The germline V gene encodes CDR1 MGHRA and CDR2 YSYEKL. The J segment lost 7 bases and the V segment lost 3 bases, leaving 4 bases of the junction unmatched. The CDR3 length is 14 residues. Enrollment shut out patients with autoimmune disease history or systemic immunosuppression. This clone was seen only a few times. Its matching antigen is unknown. The repertoire was sequenced with immunoSEQ multiplex PCR; TCRdb's copy has only in-frame clones and lacks some. The sample contains 70,000 or so clones, 86% of which appear only once. This receptor was identified in an adult with an advanced solid tumor such as melanoma, head and neck, liver or kidney cancer. This specimen was CD4+ or CD8+ T cells sorted from blood, taken in a trial of the OX40 agonist ivuxolimab. This chain joins TRBV4-1 and TRBJ1-5, with 9 nucleotides matching TRBD1. CDR3 nucleotide sequence: TGCGCCAGCAGCCAGGGACAGGGACCCCAGCCCCAGCATTTT. Protein: CASSQGQGPQPQHF.